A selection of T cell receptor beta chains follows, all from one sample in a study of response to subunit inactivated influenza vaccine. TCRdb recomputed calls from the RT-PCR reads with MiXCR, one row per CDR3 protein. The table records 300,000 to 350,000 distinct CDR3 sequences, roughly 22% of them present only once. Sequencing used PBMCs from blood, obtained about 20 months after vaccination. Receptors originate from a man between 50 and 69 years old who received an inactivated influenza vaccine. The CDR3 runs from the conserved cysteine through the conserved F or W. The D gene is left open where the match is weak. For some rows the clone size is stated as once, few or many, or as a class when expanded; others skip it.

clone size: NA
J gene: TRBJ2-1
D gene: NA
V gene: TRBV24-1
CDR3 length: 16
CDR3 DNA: TGTGCCACCTCCAGAACGGGCCCCAGCTCCTACAATGAGCAGTTCTTC
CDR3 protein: CATSRTGPSSYNEQFF

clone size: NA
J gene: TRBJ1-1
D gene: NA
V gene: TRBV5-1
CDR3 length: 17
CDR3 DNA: TGCGCCAGCAGCGCCCTTAGACTCAGGGAAGGGTTTCTCGAAGCTTTCTTT
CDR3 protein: CASSALRLREGFLEAFF

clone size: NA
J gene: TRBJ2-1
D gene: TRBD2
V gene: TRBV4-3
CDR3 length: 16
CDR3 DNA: TGCGCCAGCAGCCCTAGGTACCGGGACTACGCGAGTGAGCAGTTCTTC
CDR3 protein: CASSPRYRDYASEQFF

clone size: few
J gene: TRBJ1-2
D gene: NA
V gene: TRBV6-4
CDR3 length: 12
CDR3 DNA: TGTGCCAGCAGTGATCCAGAGTATGGCTACACCTTC
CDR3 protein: CASSDPEYGYTF

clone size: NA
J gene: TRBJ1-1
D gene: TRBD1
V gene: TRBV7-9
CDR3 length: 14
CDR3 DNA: TGTGCCAGCACTACGGGACAGGGCGGCGCTGAAGCTTTCTTT
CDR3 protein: CASTTGQGGAEAFF

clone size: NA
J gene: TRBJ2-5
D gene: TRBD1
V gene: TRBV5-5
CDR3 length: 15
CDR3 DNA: TGTGCCAGCAGCGGCGGGACAGGGCGGGATAAGACCCAGTACTTC
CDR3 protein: CASSGGTGRDKTQYF

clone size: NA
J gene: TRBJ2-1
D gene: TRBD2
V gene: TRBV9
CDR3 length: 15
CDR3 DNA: TGTGCCAGCAGCGTAGTACCTAGCGGGAGCTATGAGCAGTTCTTC
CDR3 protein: CASSVVPSGSYEQFF

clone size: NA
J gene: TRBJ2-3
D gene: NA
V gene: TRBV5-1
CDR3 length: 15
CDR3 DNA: TGCGCCAGCAGCTTGGGAACGGGGCAGACAGATACGCAGTATTTT
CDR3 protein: CASSLGTGQTDTQYF

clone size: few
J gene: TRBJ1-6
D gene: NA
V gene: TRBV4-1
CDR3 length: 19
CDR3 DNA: TGCGCCAGCAGCCAAGATCGACGGATGCCCAGGTCCTATAATTCACCCCTCCACTTT
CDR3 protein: CASSQDRRMPRSYNSPLHF

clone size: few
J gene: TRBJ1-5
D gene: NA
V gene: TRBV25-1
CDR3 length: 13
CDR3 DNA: TGTGCCAGCACGGGCCAGGGCAATCAGCCCCAGCATTTT
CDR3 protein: CASTGQGNQPQHF

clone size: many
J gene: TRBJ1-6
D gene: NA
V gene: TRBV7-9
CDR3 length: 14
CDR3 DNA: TGTGCCAGCAGCTTCGGACAGATAAATTCACCCCTCCACTTT
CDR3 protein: CASSFGQINSPLHF

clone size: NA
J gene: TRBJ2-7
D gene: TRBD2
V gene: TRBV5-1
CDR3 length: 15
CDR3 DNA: TGCGCCAGCAGCTTACTAGCGGGAGGGGGCAACGAGCAGTACTTC
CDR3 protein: CASSLLAGGGNEQYF

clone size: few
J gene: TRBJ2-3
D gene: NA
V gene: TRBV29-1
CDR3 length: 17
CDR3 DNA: TGCAGCGTTGAATTCAGTTCTCGGTGGATGAGCACAGATACGCAGTATTTT
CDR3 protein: CSVEFSSRWMSTDTQYF

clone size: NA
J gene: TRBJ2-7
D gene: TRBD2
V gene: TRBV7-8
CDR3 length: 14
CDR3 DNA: TGTGCCAGCAGCCAAACTAGCGGGGGTTACGAGCAGTACTTC
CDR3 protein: CASSQTSGGYEQYF

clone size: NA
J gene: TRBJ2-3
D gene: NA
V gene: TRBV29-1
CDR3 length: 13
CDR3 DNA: TGCAGCGTTAAGGGGCCTAGCACAGATACGCAGTATTTT
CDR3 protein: CSVKGPSTDTQYF

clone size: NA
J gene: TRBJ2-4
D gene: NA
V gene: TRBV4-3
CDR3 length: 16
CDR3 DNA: TGCGCCAGCAGCCAAGTAGGAAGGCTAGCCAAAAACATTCAGTACTTC
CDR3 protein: CASSQVGRLAKNIQYF

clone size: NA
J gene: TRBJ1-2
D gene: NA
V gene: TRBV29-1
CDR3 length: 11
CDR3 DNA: TGCAGCGCCGAGGGATTTGGGGGCTACACCTTC
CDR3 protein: CSAEGFGGYTF

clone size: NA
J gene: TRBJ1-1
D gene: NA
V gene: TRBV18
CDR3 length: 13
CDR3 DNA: TGTGCCAGCAACCAGGCTGGGAACACTGAAGCTTTCTTT
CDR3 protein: CASNQAGNTEAFF

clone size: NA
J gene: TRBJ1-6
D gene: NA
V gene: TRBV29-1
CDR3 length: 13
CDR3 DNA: TGCACCACCACGGGACGGGATAATTCACCCCTCCACTTT
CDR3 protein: CTTTGRDNSPLHF

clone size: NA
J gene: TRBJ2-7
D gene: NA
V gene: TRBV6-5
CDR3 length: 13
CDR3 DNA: TGTGCCAGCAGTTACAGGGGGTCCTACGAGCAGTACTTC
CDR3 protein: CASSYRGSYEQYF

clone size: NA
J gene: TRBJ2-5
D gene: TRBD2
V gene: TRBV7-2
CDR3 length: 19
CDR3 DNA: TGTGCCAGCAGCTTAGCACCGCCGACTAGCGGAAAGTACCAAGAGACCCAGTACTTC
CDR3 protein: CASSLAPPTSGKYQETQYF

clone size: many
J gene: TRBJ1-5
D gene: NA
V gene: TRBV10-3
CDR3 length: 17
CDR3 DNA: TGTGCCATCAGTGAGCGGGGGGGGAGGGTAAGCAATCAGCCCCAGCATTTT
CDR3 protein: CAISERGGRVSNQPQHF

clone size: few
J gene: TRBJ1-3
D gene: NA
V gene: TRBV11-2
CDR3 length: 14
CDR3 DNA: TGTGCCAGCACCATGATGAGCTCTGGAAACACCATATATTTT
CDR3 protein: CASTMMSSGNTIYF

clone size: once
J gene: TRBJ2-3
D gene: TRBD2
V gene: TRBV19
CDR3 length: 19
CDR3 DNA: TGTGCCAGTAGTTCCTTCCTTCGAATAGCGGGAGGGCCGACAGATACGCAGTATTTT
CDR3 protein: CASSSFLRIAGGPTDTQYF

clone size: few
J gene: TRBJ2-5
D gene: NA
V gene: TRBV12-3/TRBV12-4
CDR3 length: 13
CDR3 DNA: TGTGCCAGCAGAAGACAATACGGAGAGACCCAGTACTTC
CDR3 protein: CASRRQYGETQYF

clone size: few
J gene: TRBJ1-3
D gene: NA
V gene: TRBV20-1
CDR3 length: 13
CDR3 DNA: TGCAGTGCTAGACAGGAGGCGGGAAACACCATATATTTT
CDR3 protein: CSARQEAGNTIYF

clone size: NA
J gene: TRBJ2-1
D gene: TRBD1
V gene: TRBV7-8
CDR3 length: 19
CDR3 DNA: TGTGCCAGCAGCCAACTCAGCGCCGGGACAGGGGCTTCCTACAATGAGCAGTTCTTC
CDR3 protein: CASSQLSAGTGASYNEQFF

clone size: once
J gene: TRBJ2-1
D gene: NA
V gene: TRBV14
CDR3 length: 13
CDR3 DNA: TGTGCCAGCAGCCGATGGACGGGGCTCGAGCAGTTCTTC
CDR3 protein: CASSRWTGLEQFF

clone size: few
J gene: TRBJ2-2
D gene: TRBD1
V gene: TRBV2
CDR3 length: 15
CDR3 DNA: TGTGCCAGCAGTGATTCCCAGGGGGCTACCGGGGAGCTGTTTTTT
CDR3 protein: CASSDSQGATGELFF

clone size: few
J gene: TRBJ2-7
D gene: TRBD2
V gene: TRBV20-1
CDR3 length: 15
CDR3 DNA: TGCAGTGCTAGAACGGCGCGGGGGTACTCCCACGAGCAGTACTTC
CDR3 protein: CSARTARGYSHEQYF

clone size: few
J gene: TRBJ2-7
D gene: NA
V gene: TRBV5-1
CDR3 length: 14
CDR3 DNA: TGCGCCAGCAGCAACACGGGACTGGGCTACGAGCAGTACTTC
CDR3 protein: CASSNTGLGYEQYF

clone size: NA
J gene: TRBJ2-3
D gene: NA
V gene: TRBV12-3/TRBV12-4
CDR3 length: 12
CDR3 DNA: TGTGCCAGCAGTTCGTTCACAGATACGCAGTATTTT
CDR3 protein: CASSSFTDTQYF

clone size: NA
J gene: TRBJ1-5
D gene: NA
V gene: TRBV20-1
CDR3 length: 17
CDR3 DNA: TGCAGTGCTAGGGGGGGTTTTCAGGGAATCCGGATTCAGCCCCAGCATTTT
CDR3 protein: CSARGGFQGIRIQPQHF

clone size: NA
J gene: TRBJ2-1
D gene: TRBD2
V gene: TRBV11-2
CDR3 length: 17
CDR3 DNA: TGTGCCAGCAGCGCACTAAGCGGGGTCAGCTCCTACAATGAGCAGTTCTTC
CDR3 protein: CASSALSGVSSYNEQFF

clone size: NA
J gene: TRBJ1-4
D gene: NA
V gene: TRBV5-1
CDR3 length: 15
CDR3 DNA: TGCGCCAGCAGCTTGGCGGGAAGAACTAATGAAAAACTGTTTTTT
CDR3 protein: CASSLAGRTNEKLFF

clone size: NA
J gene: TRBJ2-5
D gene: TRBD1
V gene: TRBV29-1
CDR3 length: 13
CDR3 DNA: TGCAGCGTTGAGAGGACAGGGAAAGAGACCCAGTACTTC
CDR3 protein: CSVERTGKETQYF